Below are 2 T cell receptor beta chains sequenced from a single sample in a study of T cells in Graves' hyperthyroidism and ophthalmopathy. It was RNA transcripts that yielded the amplified TCR beta CDR3 regions. During a first-round RT-PCR of the TCR CDR3, the HTBI primer set was used. TCRdb used MiXCR to reprocess the multiplex PCR reads, holding one entry per CDR3 protein. Here the sample spans 730,000 or so distinct CDR3 sequences, over 15% being singletons. The sample comprised blood. Receptor source: a woman aged 45-65 years with Graves' hyperthyroidism that later progressed to Graves' ophthalmopathy.

This rearrangement joins TRBV9 to TRBJ1-1, with 10 bases that match TRBD1. The CDR3 runs 15 residues. Germline loops: CDR1 SGDLS, CDR2 YYNGEE. After removal of 4 bases from V and 2 bases from J, the junction contained 5 bases not matched to a gene. CDR3 loop: CASSRRTGGNTEAFF. The CDR3 coding sequence is TGTGCCAGCAGCCGAAGGACAGGGGGAAACACTGAAGCTTTCTTT.

J is TRBJ1-6 and V is TRBV10-2; D gene unclear. The germline V gene encodes CDR1 WSHSY and CDR2 SAAADI. The CDR3 sequence is 14 residues long. The germline V and J ends were trimmed by 0 bases and 6 bases, with 6 bases remaining between them. CDR3 DNA sequence: TGCGCCAGCAGTGAGTCAGGGTCTAATTCACCCCTCCACTTT. Translating gives CASSESGSNSPLHF.